The following is a TCR beta chain sequence with its context. This clonotype was detected only a few times. The target of this receptor is not known. No quality values exist for individual bases; no much larger clone is one base distant. The TCR beta CDR3 regions were amplified from the RNA transcripts. A first-round RT-PCR of the TCR CDR3 used the HTBI primer set with the Qiagen OneStep RT-PCR kit. The libraries were constructed in a second round of multiplex PCR and then size-selected and purified. Libraries were sequenced paired-end with 100 bp reads on an Illumina HiSeq2000. The original methods were these. SOAPnuke was used to process the raw data, with reads discarded if the reads contained adapters or uncalled bases, had a mean Phred below 15, or lacked an exact constant-primer or identifier match. COPE v1.2.5 was used to merge high-quality paired reads, and clonotypes were defined as unique nucleotide sequences. MiTCR v1.1 was used to align the clonotypes against IMGT TRBV, TRBD and TRBJ reference segments. The analysis included only V-J combinations with a frequency above 0.0001, which together covered approximately 99% of the repertoires. The TCS score was defined as the ratio of F50 (clonal expansion) to E x V (chaos), calculated using BLOSUM62-based TCRdist between CDR3 peptides within each V-J. Welch's t-statistics and random forest reduced roughly 500 V-J features to fewer than 15, which were used in a naive Bayes classifier (R e1071). The public reads were run again by TCRdb, first through fastp at Q25 and then through MiXCR, and only productive beta chains were kept. When rows share a CDR3 protein, they turn into one entry using the most common DNA and genes. The V and J calls shown here were made by TCRdb, not taken from the authors' results. The sample table shows around 700,000 distinct CDR3 sequences, and over 15% are seen once. Over 15% of the sample goes to the ten largest clones.

Counted from cysteine to phenylalanine, this CDR3 has 15 amino acids. The CDR3 DNA has 45 bases and is translated from base 1. V and J lose 6 bases and 4 bases, and a span of 18 bases separates them. For CDR1 and CDR2, the germline V gene (reference sequence) lists MNHEY and SMNVEV. The record originates from a study of T cells in Graves' hyperthyroidism and ophthalmopathy (dated by TCRdb to the late 2010s). Regarding the research as a whole: Peripheral blood was sampled at the time of initial diagnosis, prior to any treatment. To identify TCR V-J signatures that set the groups apart, the researchers used a discovery cohort of about a hundred patients, made up of 43 with Graves' ophthalmopathy and 57 with stable Graves' hyperthyroidism. Prospective prediction of ophthalmopathy was tested in an independent validation cohort of fewer than 20 hyperthyroidism patients and 17 patients who later progressed to ophthalmopathy. The roughly 91 discovery patients were randomly divided into training and test sets at a 7:3 ratio. The study also compared thyroid tissue and blood T-cell repertoires from more than 5 Graves' hyperthyroidism patients. Following sampling, methimazole starting at 30 mg daily was given to hyperthyroidism patients, and high-dose intravenous methylprednisolone was given to ophthalmopathy patients. The paper reports TCR Vbeta CDR3 sequencing of roughly 140 peripheral blood samples: some 44 ophthalmopathy, about 75 hyperthyroidism and around 17 progressor patients.

The paper as a whole reports these results and caveats: A 13 V-J signature model separated ophthalmopathy from stable hyperthyroidism, with over 85% sensitivity and 81.08% specificity in cross-validation and 80%/75% in testing. Sample size was not statistically predetermined, and investigators were not blinded to group allocation. Most expanded thyroid clonotypes (frequency above 0.001) were also detected in blood, suggesting blood repertoires may reflect thyroid immune responses. In validation, the model predicted progression to ophthalmopathy with around 71% sensitivity and approximately 74% specificity, a median of 6.5 months before onset.

Hyperthyroidism patients were newly diagnosed, had a disease duration of under 2 months, and were aged 18 to 65 years. Patients with uncontrolled infections, other autoimmune diseases, pregnancy or lactation were excluded. Diagnoses were established on the basis of clinical symptoms, serum thyroxine and TRAb, thyroid ultrasound, and orbital computed tomography. Blood from progressor patients was collected at the time of first diagnosis with hyperthyroidism, before any ophthalmopathy symptoms had appeared. Ficoll-Paque density gradient centrifugation was used to isolate PBMCs from 9.5 to 10 ml of fresh peripheral blood. Progressor patients were initially diagnosed with Graves' hyperthyroidism and developed ophthalmopathy during follow-up. Total RNA was extracted using Trizol reagent, and RNA quality was assessed on an Agilent 2100 Bioanalyzer.

Sequenced: blood. The chain links TRBV27 with TRBJ1-1; no confident D gene assignment can be made. This TCR was sampled from a woman in her forties or fifties with Graves' hyperthyroidism that later progressed to Graves' ophthalmopathy. Here the CDR3 is given as CASRIYGMGSTEAFF. The DNA is as follows: TGTGCCAGCAGAATTTACGGGATGGGCTCCACTGAAGCTTTCTTT.